This T cell receptor (beta chain) derives from a study of blood T cell repertoires in COVID-19. Some clones are missing from TCRdb's copy, which holds only in-frame ones; the method was immunoSEQ multiplex PCR. The table shows more than 300,000 clones, with roughly 86% occurring only once. Trimming at V came to 3 bases and at J to 7 bases, leaving 7 bases not matched to a gene. The CDR3 length is 14 residues. Germline assignment: CDR1 DFQATT and CDR2 SNEGSKA (reference sequence). The clonotype originates from a man aged 40-50 years in a cohort exposed to, infected with or recovered from COVID-19 (not recorded which). J is TRBJ2-3 and V is TRBV20-1, with TRBD2 identical over 10 bases. The material sequenced was PBMCs or T cells enriched from blood (not recorded which). DNA for the CDR3: TGCAGTGCTAGTATGGCTAGCGGGAGTTATACGCAGTATTTT. As protein: CSASMASGSYTQYF.